This entry concerns a single T cell receptor (beta chain). Unstimulated PBMCs were sorted into CD3+CD4+ and CD3+CD8+ populations. There are 15 residues in the CDR3. Trimming took 2 bases from V and 6 from J; bases not matched to a gene: 6. Germline V CDR1 and CDR2: SGHRS, YFSETQ. Clones were read by immunoSEQ multiplex PCR, and TCRdb kept only the in-frame ones, dropping some. The data contain about 85,000 clones, roughly 82% of them seen just once; the ten biggest clones take up approximately 0.47%. The sample originates from a study of T cell clones after liver transplantation. At the level of the study: HCV positivity affected three of eight recipients; the rest lacked autoimmune or viral indications. Subjects received no induction therapy and standard immunosuppression until randomization at 12-24 months post-transplant. Samples came pre-transplant, pre-randomization before withdrawal, and post-randomization after withdrawal ended.

This specimen consisted of CD4+ T cells from blood, obtained about 46 months after liver transplant. The origin of this receptor is a human patient who received a liver transplant. Some T cells may have come from the graft donor. The J gene is TRBJ1-5, the V gene TRBV5-1; 9 bases map to TRBD1. This CDR3 reads CASSLSGQGFQPQHF. The CDR3 bases are TGCGCCAGCAGCTTAAGCGGACAGGGGTTTCAGCCCCAGCATTTT.